This TCR beta chain derives from a study of blood T cell repertoires in COVID-19. In the study overall: In each case, the material was cDNA or gDNA derived from T cells, B-cell-depleted T cells, or PBMCs.

The assay was immunoSEQ multiplex PCR, and TCRdb's table has in-frame clones only and misses some. The sample carries some 200,000 clones, approximately 89% recorded once. Germline V CDR1 and CDR2: MGHRA, YSYEKL. CDR3 size: 17 residues. V was cut by 4 bases and J by 5 bases, with 22 bases left in between. The chain is built from TRBV4-1 and TRBJ2-3; D gene ambiguous. This TCR was sampled from a man aged 65 to 79 with acute or convalescent COVID-19. Sequencing was carried out using peripheral blood. Written as DNA, the CDR3 is TGCGCCAGCAGCCCCCGCCTTGGGCAGGATAGATTAGATACGCAGTATTTT. This translates into CASSPRLGQDRLDTQYF.